This TCR beta chain is drawn from a study of blood T cell repertoires in COVID-19. Assay: immunoSEQ multiplex PCR; the TCRdb copy retains only in-frame clones and omits some. The table records 97,000 or so clones, 70% to 90% of them present only once. V dropped 1 base and J dropped 1 base, with 10 bases sitting between them. The CDR3 loop spans 15 amino acids. Germline-derived CDR1 and CDR2 are SGHTA and FQGNSA. Specimen: peripheral blood. The chain links TRBV7-2 to TRBJ1-2, with no clear D. The sequence was collected from a man aged 55 to 70 with acute or convalescent COVID-19. The CDR3 coding sequence is TGTGCCAGCAGCTTAGTGTCGGAGGGTAACTATGGCTACACCTTC. Translating it yields CASSLVSEGNYGYTF. Full variable domain (outside the CDR3, taken from reference TRBV7-2 and TRBJ1-2): GAGVSQSPSNKVTEKGKDVELRCDPISGHTALYWYRQSLGQGLEFLIYFQGNSAPDKSGLPSDRFSAERTGGSVSTLTIQRTQQEDSAVYLCASSLVSEGNYGYTFGSGTRLTVV.